This TCR beta chain derives from a study of radiation and T cells in renal cell carcinoma. As for the study in general: Nephrectomy followed 15 Gy stereotactic body radiation by 4 weeks. Findings of the study overall: From baseline, blood top tumor clonotypes peaked at 2 weeks post-radiation.

TCRdb's copy holds only in-frame clones and misses some; the assay was immunoSEQ multiplex PCR. This table holds nearly 50,000 clones, 83% found once. Time point meaning: baseline pretreatment blood. As for treatment: 15 Gy SBRT to primary tumor, nephrectomy 4 weeks later. With 1 base removed from V and 3 bases from J, the gap between germline ends came to 10 bases. Germline CDR1 reads MGHRA; CDR2 reads YSYEKL. The CDR3 has 15 residues. This clone came up a few times. Its antigen is unidentified. This clonotype was sampled from a woman in her 70s with renal cell carcinoma. The rearrangement uses TRBV4-1 and TRBJ1-3; D ambiguous. The specimen comprised blood, sampled from a patient whose treatment included radiotherapy and nephrectomy. The CDR3 loop reads CASSQVWAVGNTIYF. The CDR3 nucleotides read TGCGCCAGCAGCCAAGTATGGGCGGTTGGAAACACCATATATTTT.